These 13 T cell receptor beta chains originate from one sample sequenced in a study of shared clonotypes between healthy human individuals. Libraries were prepared by immunoSEQ multiplex PCR; TCRdb keeps only in-frame clonotypes and omits some of them. The sample lists about 2 million clones, roughly 95% occurring once. Naive CD8 isolation took CD45RO-negative cells positively selected for CCR7 and excluded terminally differentiated effector memory CD45RA+ cells. Sequencing input: naive CD8+ T cells sorted from blood. The source of these receptors is a man younger than 35 in good health.

This sequence joins TRBV19 and TRBJ2-7, with 10 bases identical to TRBD1. The CDR3 is made up of 14 amino acids. The germline CDR1 and CDR2 sequences are LNHDA and SQIVND (reference sequence). Trimming removed 8 bases from V and 3 bases from J; junction bases left unmatched: 7. The CDR3 is CASGRDRGRYEQYF. CDR3 DNA sequence: TGTGCCAGTGGCCGGGACAGGGGACGCTACGAGCAGTACTTC.

J is TRBJ1-2 and V is TRBV5-1; perhaps TRBD1 as D (5 bases). Germline CDR1 and CDR2: SGHRS and YFSETQ. CDR3 length equals 14 residues. Trimming removed 5 bases from V and 6 bases from J, with 17 bases in between. The CDR3 region has the DNA TGCGCCAGCAGATCTCCCGGGACCAGTGATGGCTACACCTTC. Its translation: CASRSPGTSDGYTF.

The CDR3 DNA reads TGCGCCAGCAGTGACTACACAGATACGCAGTATTTT. It specifies CASSDYTDTQYF. The chain has TRBV10-2 and TRBJ2-3; the D is unclear. Trimming took 3 bases from V and 2 from J, leaving 3 bases between them. The CDR3 totals 12 residues. Germline V gives CDR1 WSHSY, CDR2 SAAADI.

The chain recombines TRBV5-6 with TRBJ1-1; tentative D call: TRBD1 (5 bases). The CDR3 runs 16 residues. The germline V gene encodes CDR1 SGHDT and CDR2 YYEEEE. V was trimmed by 5 bases and J by 0 bases, leaving 17 bases between them. This CDR3 reads CASRPRGVEVNTEAFF. The CDR3 nucleotides are TGTGCCAGCAGACCGCGGGGGGTTGAGGTGAACACTGAAGCTTTCTTT.

The V and J genes are TRBV6-1 and TRBJ1-2; D remains unclear. Germline CDR1 reads MNHNS; CDR2 reads SASEGT. The CDR3 has 14 residues. Trimming shortened V by 1 base and J by 2 bases, and 8 bases separated the two germline ends. DNA for the CDR3: TGTGCCAGCAGTGAAGATTGGCAGAACTATGGCTACACCTTC. Its translation: CASSEDWQNYGYTF.

The V and J genes are TRBV28 and TRBJ2-5, with 7 positions matching TRBD2. CDR1 MDHEN and CDR2 SYDVKM come from the germline V gene. V shed 5 bases and J 14 bases; nucleotides not matched to a gene: 14. The CDR3 runs to 13 residues. Here the CDR3 reads CASSKLTGTTLYF. The CDR3, as DNA: TGTGCCAGCAGTAAATTGACCGGGACTACCTTATACTTC.

The chain joins TRBV10-1 to TRBJ2-7; D gene ambiguous. V lost 1 base and J 7 bases, leaving 11 bases between the germline ends. The CDR3 sequence is 13 residues long. Per germline, CDR1 WNHNN and CDR2 SYGVQD (reference sequence). The chain's CDR3 is CASSEWTSGEQYF. In DNA form, the CDR3 reads TGCGCCAGCAGTGAGTGGACCTCTGGAGAGCAGTACTTC.

This clone was found once. The chain is built from TRBV13 and TRBJ1-4, with TRBD1 identical over 8 bases. Trimming removed 3 bases from V and 4 bases from J; junction bases left unmatched: 1. The length of the CDR3 is 14 residues. Looked up from germline, CDR1 is PRHDT and CDR2 is FYEKMQ (reference sequence). CDR3 protein: CASSLGQVNEKLFF. The DNA for the CDR3 is TGTGCCAGCAGCTTGGGACAGGTTAATGAAAAACTGTTTTTT.

A single count supports this clone. V and J are TRBV28 and TRBJ1-1, with unresolved D. Germline V gene data show CDR1 as MDHEN and CDR2 as SYDVKM. Trimming left V 5 bases short and J 1 base short, with 11 bases between. This CDR3 contains 14 residues. The CDR3 region has the DNA TGTGCCAGCAGTCCGCGGTGGTGGAACACTGAAGCTTTCTTT. This encodes CASSPRWWNTEAFF.

The V and J genes are TRBV4-1 and TRBJ2-7, with 9 bases aligning to TRBD1. The CDR3 is 14 residues long. The germline V gene has CDR1 MGHRA and CDR2 YSYEKL. V trimming: 4 bases; J trimming: 6 bases; junction bases outside the gene matches: 7. The CDR3 here is CASSPSGTGTEQYF. CDR3 in DNA: TGCGCCAGCAGCCCATCCGGGACAGGGACCGAGCAGTACTTC.

The rearrangement links TRBV27 to TRBJ2-7; no clear D gene. Trimming took off 6 bases at V and 5 bases at J, with 17 bases between the two ends. Germline values: CDR1 MNHEY, CDR2 SMNVEV (reference sequence). This CDR3 is built from 14 residues. The CDR3 region is CASSPIPLHDEQYF. In nucleotides, the CDR3 is TGTGCCAGCAGCCCTATCCCGCTTCACGACGAGCAGTACTTC.

V is TRBV6-5 and J is TRBJ1-1; 8 nucleotides line up with TRBD1. Looked up from germline, CDR1 is MNHEY and CDR2 is SVGAGI. V shed 5 bases and J 8 bases; nucleotides not matched to a gene: 13. This CDR3 has 15 amino acids. The CDR3 DNA reads TGTGCCAGCAGTCTTGAGCCCGGGACAGGCGAGGAAGCTTTCTTT. Translation gives CASSLEPGTGEEAFF.

The chain links TRBV5-1 to TRBJ2-5; TRBD2 aligns across 12 bases. V was clipped by 4 bases and J by 4 bases; unmatched bases: 5. Germline CDR1 SGHRS, CDR2 YFSETQ. The length of the CDR3 is 15 residues. The CDR3 reads CASSTGLAGGETQYF. The CDR3 DNA reads as TGCGCCAGCAGCACGGGACTAGCGGGTGGAGAGACCCAGTACTTC.